The TCR beta chain described here comes from a study of T-cell memory formation after mild COVID-19. TCR alpha and TCR beta cDNA libraries with sample barcodes and UMIs came from 5'RACE using constant-segment primers. MiXCR, applied by TCRdb to the 5' RACE reads, yields one record per CDR3 protein. The data contain 350,000 to 500,000 distinct CDR3 sequences, less than 25% of them singletons. Germline V gives CDR1 SEHNR, CDR2 FQNEAQ (reference sequence). Trimming left V 2 bases short and J 0 bases short, with 10 bases between. This CDR3 spans 15 amino acids. Sample: PBMCs or a T cell subset sorted from them (not recorded which). This TCR derives from an adult woman who had mild COVID-19 (a few samples of this study predate the infection). Cell type and time point are not known. This rearrangement joins TRBV7-9 to TRBJ2-5; D remains ambiguous. The CDR3 bases are TGTGCCAGCAGCTTACTTCCGCAGGACCAAGAGACCCAGTACTTC. Translating gives CASSLLPQDQETQYF.